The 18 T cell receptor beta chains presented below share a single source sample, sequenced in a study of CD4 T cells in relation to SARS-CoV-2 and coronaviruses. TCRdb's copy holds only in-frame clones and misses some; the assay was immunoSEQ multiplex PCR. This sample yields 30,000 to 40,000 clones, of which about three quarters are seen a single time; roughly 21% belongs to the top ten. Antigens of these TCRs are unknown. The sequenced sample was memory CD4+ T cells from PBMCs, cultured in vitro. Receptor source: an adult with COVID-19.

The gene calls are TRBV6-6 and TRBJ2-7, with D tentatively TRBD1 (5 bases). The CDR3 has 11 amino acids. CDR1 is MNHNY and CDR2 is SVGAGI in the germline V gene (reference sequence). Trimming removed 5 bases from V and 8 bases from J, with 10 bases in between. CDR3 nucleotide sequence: TGTGCCAGCAGTCAACAGGATAAGCAGTACTTC. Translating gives CASSQQDKQYF.

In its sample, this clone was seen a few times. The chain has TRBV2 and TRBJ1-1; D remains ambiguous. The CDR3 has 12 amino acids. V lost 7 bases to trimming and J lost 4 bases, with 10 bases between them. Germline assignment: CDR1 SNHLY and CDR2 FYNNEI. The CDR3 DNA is TGTGCCAGCACCGTGATAGCCACTGAAGCTTTCTTT. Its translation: CASTVIATEAFF.

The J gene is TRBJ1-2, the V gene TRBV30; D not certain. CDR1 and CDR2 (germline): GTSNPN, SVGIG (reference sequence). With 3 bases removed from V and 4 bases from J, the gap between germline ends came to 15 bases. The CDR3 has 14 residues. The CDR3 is CAWSRDPRLYGYTF. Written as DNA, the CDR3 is TGTGCCTGGAGCCGGGATCCCCGACTCTATGGCTACACCTTC.

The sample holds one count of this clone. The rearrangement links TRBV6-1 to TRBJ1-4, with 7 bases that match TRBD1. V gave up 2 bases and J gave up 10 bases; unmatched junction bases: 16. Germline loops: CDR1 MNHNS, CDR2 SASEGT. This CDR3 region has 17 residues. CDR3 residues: CASSEPKDRTSYGKLFF. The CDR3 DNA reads TGTGCCAGCAGTGAACCAAAGGACAGGACCTCATATGGAAAACTGTTTTTT.

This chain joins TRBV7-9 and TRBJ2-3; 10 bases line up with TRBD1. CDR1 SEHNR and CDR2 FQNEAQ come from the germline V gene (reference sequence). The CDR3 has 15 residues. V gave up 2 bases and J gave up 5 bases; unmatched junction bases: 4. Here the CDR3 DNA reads TGTGCCAGCAGCTTAATGGGGACAGGGGAAGATACGCAGTATTTT. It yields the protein CASSLMGTGEDTQYF.

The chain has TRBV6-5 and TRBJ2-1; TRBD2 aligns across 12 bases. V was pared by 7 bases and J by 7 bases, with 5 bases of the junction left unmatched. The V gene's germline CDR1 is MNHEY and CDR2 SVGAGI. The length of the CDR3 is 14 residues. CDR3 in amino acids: CASNRLAGVNEQFF. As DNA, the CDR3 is TGTGCCAGCAATCGACTAGCGGGAGTGAATGAGCAGTTCTTC.

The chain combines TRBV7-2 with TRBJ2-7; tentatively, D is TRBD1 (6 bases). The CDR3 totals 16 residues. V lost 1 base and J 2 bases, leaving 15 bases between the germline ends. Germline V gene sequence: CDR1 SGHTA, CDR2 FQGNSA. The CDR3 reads CASSLGPEEGAYEQYF. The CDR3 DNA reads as TGTGCCAGCAGCTTAGGGCCCGAAGAGGGGGCCTACGAGCAGTACTTC. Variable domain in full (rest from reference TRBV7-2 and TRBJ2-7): GAGVSQSPSNKVTEKGKDVELRCDPISGHTALYWYRQSLGQGLEFLIYFQGNSAPDKSGLPSDRFSAERTGGSVSTLTIQRTQQEDSAVYLCASSLGPEEGAYEQYFGPGTRLTVT.

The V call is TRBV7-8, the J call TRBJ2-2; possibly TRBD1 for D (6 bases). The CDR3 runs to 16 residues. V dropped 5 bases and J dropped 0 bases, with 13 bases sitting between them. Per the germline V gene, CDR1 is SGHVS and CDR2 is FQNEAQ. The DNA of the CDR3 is TGTGCCAGCAGCCAGGGGCGACAAACGAACACCGGGGAGCTGTTTTTT. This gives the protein CASSQGRQTNTGELFF. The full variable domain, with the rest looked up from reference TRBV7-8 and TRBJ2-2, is GAGVSQSPRYKVAKRGQDVALRCDPISGHVSLFWYQQALGQGPEFLTYFQNEAQLDKSGLPSDRFFAERPEGSVSTLKIQRTQQEDSAVYLCASSQGRQTNTGELFFGEGSRLTVL.

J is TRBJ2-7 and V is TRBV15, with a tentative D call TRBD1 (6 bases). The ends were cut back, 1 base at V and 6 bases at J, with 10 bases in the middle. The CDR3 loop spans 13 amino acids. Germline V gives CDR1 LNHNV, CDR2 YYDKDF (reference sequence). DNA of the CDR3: TGTGCCACCAGCAGAGCTACAGGGATCGAGCAGTACTTC. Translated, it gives CATSRATGIEQYF.

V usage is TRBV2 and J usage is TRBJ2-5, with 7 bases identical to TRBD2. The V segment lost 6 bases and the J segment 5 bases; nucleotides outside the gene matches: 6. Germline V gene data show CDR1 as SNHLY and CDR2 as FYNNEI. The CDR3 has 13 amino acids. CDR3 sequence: CASSRDGGETQYF. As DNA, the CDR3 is TGTGCCAGCAGCCGGGACGGGGGGGAGACCCAGTACTTC.

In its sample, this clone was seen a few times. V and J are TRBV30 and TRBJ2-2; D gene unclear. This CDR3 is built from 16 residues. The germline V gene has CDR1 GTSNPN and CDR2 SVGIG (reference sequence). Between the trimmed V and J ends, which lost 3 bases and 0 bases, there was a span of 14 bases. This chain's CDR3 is CAWRSFAATNTGELFF. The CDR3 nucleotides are TGTGCCTGGAGGTCCTTTGCGGCTACGAACACCGGGGAGCTGTTTTTT. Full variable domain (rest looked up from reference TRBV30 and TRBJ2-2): SQTIHQWPATLVQPVGSPLSLECTVEGTSNPNLYWYRQAAGRGLQLLFYSVGIGQISSEVPQNLSASRPQDRQFILSSKKLLLSDSGFYLCAWRSFAATNTGELFFGEGSRLTVL.

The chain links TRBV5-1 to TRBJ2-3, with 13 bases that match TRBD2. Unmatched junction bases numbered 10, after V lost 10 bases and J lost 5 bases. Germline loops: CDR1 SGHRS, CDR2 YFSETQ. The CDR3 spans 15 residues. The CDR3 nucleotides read TGCGCCTCTACAGGACTAGCGGGAGAGGGAGATACGCAGTATTTT. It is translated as CASTGLAGEGDTQYF.

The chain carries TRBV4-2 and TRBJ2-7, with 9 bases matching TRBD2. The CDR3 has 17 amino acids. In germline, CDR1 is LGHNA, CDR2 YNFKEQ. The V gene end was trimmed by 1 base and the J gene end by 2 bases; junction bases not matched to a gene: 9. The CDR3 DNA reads TGTGCCAGCAGCCAAGTTTCGGCTAGCGGGAAGACCTACGAGCAGTACTTC. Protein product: CASSQVSASGKTYEQYF.

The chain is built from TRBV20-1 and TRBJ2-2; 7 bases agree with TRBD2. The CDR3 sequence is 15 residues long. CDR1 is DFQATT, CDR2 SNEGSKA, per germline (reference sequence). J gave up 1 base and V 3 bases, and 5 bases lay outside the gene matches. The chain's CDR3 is CSASNAGVNTGELFF. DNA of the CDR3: TGCAGTGCTAGTAACGCGGGAGTGAACACCGGGGAGCTGTTTTTT.

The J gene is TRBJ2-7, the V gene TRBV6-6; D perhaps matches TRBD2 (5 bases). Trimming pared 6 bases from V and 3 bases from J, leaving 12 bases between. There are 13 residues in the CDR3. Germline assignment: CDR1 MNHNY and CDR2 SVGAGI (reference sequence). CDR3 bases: TGTGCCAGCAGCAAGATAGCGCGCTACGAGCAGTACTTC. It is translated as CASSKIARYEQYF.

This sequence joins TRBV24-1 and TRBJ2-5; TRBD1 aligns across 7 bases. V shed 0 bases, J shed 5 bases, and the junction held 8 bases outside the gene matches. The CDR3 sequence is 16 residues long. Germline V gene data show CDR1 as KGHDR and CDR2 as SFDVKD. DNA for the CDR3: TGTGCCACCAGTGATTTGCAAGGGGACAGTTGGGAGACCCAGTACTTC. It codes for CATSDLQGDSWETQYF.

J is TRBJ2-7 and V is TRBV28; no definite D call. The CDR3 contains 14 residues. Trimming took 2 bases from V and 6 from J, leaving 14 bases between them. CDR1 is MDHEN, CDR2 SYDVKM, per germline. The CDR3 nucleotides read TGTGCCAGCAGTTTAGCGGCGGTCAGACCCGAGCAGTACTTC. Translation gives CASSLAAVRPEQYF.

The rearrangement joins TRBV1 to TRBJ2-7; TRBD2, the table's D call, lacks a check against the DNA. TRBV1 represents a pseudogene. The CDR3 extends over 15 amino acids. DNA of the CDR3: TGCACCAGCAGTCCCTATCCGGGAGCCCCGGACCCGCAGTACTTC. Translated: CTSSPYPGAPDPQYF.